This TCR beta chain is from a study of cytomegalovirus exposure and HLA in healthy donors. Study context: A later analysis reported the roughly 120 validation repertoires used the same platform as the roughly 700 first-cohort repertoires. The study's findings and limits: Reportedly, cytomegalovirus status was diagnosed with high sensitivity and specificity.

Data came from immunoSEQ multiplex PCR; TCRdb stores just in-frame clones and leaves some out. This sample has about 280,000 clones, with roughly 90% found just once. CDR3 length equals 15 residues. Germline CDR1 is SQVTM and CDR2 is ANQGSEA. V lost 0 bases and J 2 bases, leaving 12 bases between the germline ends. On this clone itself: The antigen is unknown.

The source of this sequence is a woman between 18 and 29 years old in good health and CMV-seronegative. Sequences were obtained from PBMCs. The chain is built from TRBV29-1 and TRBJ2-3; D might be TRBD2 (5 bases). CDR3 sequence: CSVEEILVDTDTQYF. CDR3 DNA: TGCAGCGTTGAAGAGATACTAGTGGACACAGATACGCAGTATTTT.